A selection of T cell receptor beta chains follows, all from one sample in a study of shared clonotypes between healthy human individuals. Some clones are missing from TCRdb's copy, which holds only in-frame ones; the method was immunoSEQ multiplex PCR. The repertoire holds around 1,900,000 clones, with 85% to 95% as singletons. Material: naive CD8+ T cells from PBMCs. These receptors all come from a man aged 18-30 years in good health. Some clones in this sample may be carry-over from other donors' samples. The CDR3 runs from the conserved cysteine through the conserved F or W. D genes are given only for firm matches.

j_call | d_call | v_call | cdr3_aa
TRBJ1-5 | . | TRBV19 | CASSRGGIPGLQPQHF
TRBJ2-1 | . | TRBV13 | CASSPSDEQFF
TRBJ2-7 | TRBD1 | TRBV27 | CASSSRGTGSYEQYF
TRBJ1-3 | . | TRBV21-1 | CASRQDQLSGNTIYF
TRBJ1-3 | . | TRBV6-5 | CASSYSQGNTIYF
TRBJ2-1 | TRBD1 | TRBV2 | CASSPPPWDRIPEQFF
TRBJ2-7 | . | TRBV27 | CASSFQGPSYEQYF
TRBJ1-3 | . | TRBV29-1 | CSAFGDTIYF
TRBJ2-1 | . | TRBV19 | CASPVSRRFVPSYNEQFF
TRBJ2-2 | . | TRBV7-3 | CASSSRRWAQTGELFF
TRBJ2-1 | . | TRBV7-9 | CASSPAGLLTYNEQFF
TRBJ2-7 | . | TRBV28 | CASGPRGSTFYEQYF
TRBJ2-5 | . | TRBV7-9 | CASSRDSTQETQYF
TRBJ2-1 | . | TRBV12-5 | CASGLGNLGRQFF
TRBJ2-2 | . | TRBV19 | CASSWTDNTGELFF
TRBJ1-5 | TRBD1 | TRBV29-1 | CSVPGTGNQPQHF
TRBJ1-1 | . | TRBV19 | CASSPKTEGTEAFF
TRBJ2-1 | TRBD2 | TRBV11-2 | CASSLDRGRVYNEQFF
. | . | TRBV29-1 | CSVAMGRLEQYF
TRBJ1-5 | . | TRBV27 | CASSLTDDQPQHF
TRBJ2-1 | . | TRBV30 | CAWSEATSSYNEQFF
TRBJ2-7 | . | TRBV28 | CASNRGTSAYEQYF